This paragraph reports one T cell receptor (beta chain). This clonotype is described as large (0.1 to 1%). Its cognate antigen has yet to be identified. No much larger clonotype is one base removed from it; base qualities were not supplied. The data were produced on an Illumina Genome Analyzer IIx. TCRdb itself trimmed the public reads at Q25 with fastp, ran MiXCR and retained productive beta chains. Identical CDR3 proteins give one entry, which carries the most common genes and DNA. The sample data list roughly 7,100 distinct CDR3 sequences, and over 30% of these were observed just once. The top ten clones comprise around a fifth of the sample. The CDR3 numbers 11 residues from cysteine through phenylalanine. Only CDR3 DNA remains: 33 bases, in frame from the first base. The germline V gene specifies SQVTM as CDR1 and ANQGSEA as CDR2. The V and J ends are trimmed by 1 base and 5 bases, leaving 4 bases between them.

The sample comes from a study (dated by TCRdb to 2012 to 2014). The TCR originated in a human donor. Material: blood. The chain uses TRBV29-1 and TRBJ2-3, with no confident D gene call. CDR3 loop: CSVEVEDTQYF. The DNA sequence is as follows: TGCAGCGTTGAAGTAGAAGATACGCAGTATTTT.